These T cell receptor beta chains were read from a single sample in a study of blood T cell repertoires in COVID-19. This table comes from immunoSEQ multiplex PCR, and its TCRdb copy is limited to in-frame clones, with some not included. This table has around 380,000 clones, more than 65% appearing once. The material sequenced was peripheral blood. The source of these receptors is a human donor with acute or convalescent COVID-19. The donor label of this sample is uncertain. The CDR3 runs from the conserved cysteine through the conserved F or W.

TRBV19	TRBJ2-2	CASSITGRGDTGELFF
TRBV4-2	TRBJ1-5	CASSQGDRGGNQPQHF
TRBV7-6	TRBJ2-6	CASSLAENSGANVLTF
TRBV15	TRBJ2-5	CATSRDLAGVTQYF
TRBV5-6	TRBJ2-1	CASSLTGSHNEQFF
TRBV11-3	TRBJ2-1	CASSLGLAGAEELYNEQFF
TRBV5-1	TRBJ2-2	CASSHGGFLGWELFF
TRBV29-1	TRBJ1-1	CSVQRTGGRRTEAFF
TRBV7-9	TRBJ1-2	CASSLDRESGYTF
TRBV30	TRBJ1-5	CAWEKGFNQPQHF
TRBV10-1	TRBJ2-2	CASSETANTGELFF
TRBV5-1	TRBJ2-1	CASSRGGYNEQFF
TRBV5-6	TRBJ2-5	CASSLGLGTSGAGETQYF
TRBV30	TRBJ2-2	CAWSRAELNTGELFF
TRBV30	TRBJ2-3	CAWGSTPGPDTQYF
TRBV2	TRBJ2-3	CASSERTGLRTDTQYF
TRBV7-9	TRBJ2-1	CASSSQDRGRAYNEQFF
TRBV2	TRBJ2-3	CASSEGRRSQNTDTQYF
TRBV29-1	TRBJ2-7	CSVGRSHYEQYF
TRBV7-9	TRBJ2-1	CACPTSGGAGRYNEQFF